The 7 T cell receptor beta chains reported below all come from one sample, sequenced in a study of a mutant IDH1 vaccine in newly diagnosed glioma. Described time point: week 47, end of study. The vaccine gave 300 ug of a 20-mer mutant IDH1 peptide subcutaneously per dose. The antigens of these receptors remain unknown. Measured with immunoSEQ multiplex PCR; TCRdb has only the in-frame clones, and not every one. Altogether tens of thousands of clones are present, over 80% being singletons, with the ten largest covering 3.8%. The sequencing here drew on PBMCs, taken from a glioma patient whose treatment included an IDH1 peptide vaccine. These receptors were taken from a man aged 25-45 years with glioma.

The chain combines TRBV13 with TRBJ2-7; D remains ambiguous. The germline V and J ends were trimmed by 1 base and 1 base, with 8 bases remaining between them. Looked up from germline, CDR1 is PRHDT and CDR2 is FYEKMQ (reference sequence). The CDR3 sequence is 14 residues long. The chain's CDR3 is CASSLEGKSYEQYF. In nucleotides, the CDR3 is TGTGCCAGCAGCTTAGAGGGTAAATCCTACGAGCAGTACTTC.

This rearrangement joins TRBV25-1 to TRBJ1-4; 7 bases fit TRBD1. The CDR3 runs 13 residues. V gave up 2 bases and J gave up 8 bases; unmatched junction bases: 2. Germline V CDR1 and CDR2: MGHDK, SYGVNS. CDR3: CASSEQGEEKLFF. DNA of the CDR3: TGTGCCAGCAGTGAACAGGGGGAAGAAAAACTGTTTTTT.

The V gene is TRBV19, the J gene TRBJ1-6, with D unclear. Germline lookup yields CDR1 LNHDA and CDR2 SQIVND (reference sequence). The CDR3 runs 16 residues. V was pared by 4 bases and J by 5 bases, with 15 bases between. The CDR3 DNA sequence: TGTGCCAGTAGTAGGGGTCGAAGAGGCAATAATTCACCCCTCCACTTT. It translates to CASSRGRRGNNSPLHF.

V gene TRBV5-6 combines with J gene TRBJ1-5; no reliable D call. From germline, CDR1 is SGHDT and CDR2 YYEEEE. The CDR3 has 14 residues. The V gene lost 2 bases and the J gene lost 2 bases, with 8 bases spanning the gap. Written as DNA, the CDR3 is TGTGCCAGCAGCTTTAACAGCGGCAATCAGCCCCAGCATTTT. Amino acid sequence: CASSFNSGNQPQHF.

The V and J genes are TRBV19 and TRBJ2-3; D may be TRBD2 (5 bases). Germline values: CDR1 LNHDA, CDR2 SQIVND (reference sequence). Between the trimmed V and J ends, which lost 2 bases and 1 base, there was a span of 16 bases. The CDR3 runs 17 residues. The CDR3 DNA reads as TGTGCCAGTAGTATAACCCTAAACGGGGTGGGCACAGATACGCAGTATTTT. Translating it yields CASSITLNGVGTDTQYF.

The rearrangement links TRBV5-8 to TRBJ2-7; D gene unclear. The CDR3 covers 14 residues. CDR1 is SGHTS and CDR2 is YDEGEE in the germline V gene. The ends were cut back, 0 bases at V and 5 bases at J, with 12 bases in the middle. The CDR3 sequence is CASSLAGVVDEQYF. In nucleotides, the CDR3 is TGTGCCAGCAGCTTGGCCGGAGTAGTTGACGAGCAGTACTTC.

This rearrangement joins TRBV5-1 to TRBJ1-1; 11 bases are a match to TRBD1. In germline, CDR1 is SGHRS, CDR2 YFSETQ. J gave up 4 bases and V 4 bases, and 3 bases lay outside the gene matches. This CDR3 is built from 14 residues. CDR3 region: CASSKDRGLTEAFF. Written as DNA, the CDR3 is TGCGCCAGCAGCAAGGACAGGGGGCTCACTGAAGCTTTCTTT. Complete variable domain (other parts from reference TRBV5-1 and TRBJ1-1): KAGVTQTPRYLIKTRGQQVTLSCSPISGHRSVSWYQQTPGQGLQFLFEYFSETQRNKGNFPGRFSGRQFSNSRSEMNVSTLELGDSALYLCASSKDRGLTEAFFGQGTRLTVV.